A selection of T cell receptor beta chains follows, all from one sample in a study of CD8+CD57+ T cells in acquired aplastic anemia. TCRdb used MiXCR to reprocess the reads, holding one entry per CDR3 protein. The sample lists around 140,000 distinct CDR3 sequences, less than 45% occurring once. Sequencing was performed on sorted CD4+, CD8+, or CD8+CD57+ T cells (not recorded which) from PBMCs. The receptors originated from a human donor in good health, serving as a control. Both conserved end residues are part of each CDR3. The D gene is left open where the match is weak. Size tells how often a clone was seen (once, few, many) or the class of an expanded clone, and some rows leave it out.

size | J | D | length | V | DNA | CDR3
many | TRBJ2-1 | NA | 13 | TRBV5-1 | TGCGCCAGCAGCTTGGGCACAGTCAATGAGCAGTTCTTC | CASSLGTVNEQFF
many | TRBJ2-7 | TRBD2 | 15 | TRBV6-1 | TGTGCCAGCAGTGAAATGCTAGCGGGAGGGGGGGAGCAGTACTTC | CASSEMLAGGGEQYF
NA | TRBJ2-7 | NA | 14 | TRBV19 | TGTGCCAGTAGCATTGGGCAGGGCTCCTACGAGCAGTACTTC | CASSIGQGSYEQYF
NA | TRBJ2-5 | TRBD2 | 18 | TRBV7-8 | TGTGCCAGCAGCTTAGGGCCTAGCGGGGGGGTGAGGCAAGAGACCCAGTACTTC | CASSLGPSGGVRQETQYF
NA | TRBJ1-1 | NA | 13 | TRBV5-1 | TGCGCCAGCAGCTTTTTGGAGAACACTGAAGCTTTCTTT | CASSFLENTEAFF
many | TRBJ2-7 | NA | 15 | TRBV10-3 | TGTGCCATCAGTCAAGGGGGGGCGGATAGTTACGAGCAGTACTTC | CAISQGGADSYEQYF
NA | TRBJ2-3 | TRBD2 | 15 | TRBV20-1 | TGCAGTGCTAGAGGGCTAGCGGGGTACACAGATACGCAGTATTTT | CSARGLAGYTDTQYF
NA | TRBJ2-7 | NA | 13 | TRBV20-1 | TGCAGTGCTAGGGGGGCTCTTGTGAACGAGCAGTACTTC | CSARGALVNEQYF
few | TRBJ2-5 | NA | 14 | TRBV7-8 | TGTGCCAGCAGCATAAGAGGAGTTTTCGGGACTCAATACTTC | CASSIRGVFGTQYF
many | TRBJ2-3 | TRBD1 | 16 | TRBV20-1 | TGCAGTGCTAGGGGGACAGGGGGTTTTCCCACAGATACGCAGTATTTT | CSARGTGGFPTDTQYF
many | TRBJ1-3 | NA | 14 | TRBV7-6 | TGTGCCAGCAGCTTAGCCAGCTCTGGAAACACCATATATTTT | CASSLASSGNTIYF
NA | TRBJ1-1 | NA | 14 | TRBV12-5 | TGTGCTAGCTTACGGGGGCAGGGGTTTTCTGAAGCTTTCTTT | CASLRGQGFSEAFF
NA | TRBJ1-3 | NA | 12 | TRBV30 | TGTGCCTGGAGTGCCCAGGGGAAGAGAATATATTTT | CAWSAQGKRIYF
few | TRBJ2-7 | TRBD1 | 14 | TRBV10-3 | TGTGCCATCAGTTCTTCGGACAGGGTCTACGAGCAGTACTTC | CAISSSDRVYEQYF
many | TRBJ1-4 | NA | 16 | TRBV4-1 | TGCGCCAGCAGCCAAGCAAAGACAGGCCGTAATGAAAAACTGTTTTTT | CASSQAKTGRNEKLFF
NA | TRBJ1-5 | TRBD1 | 17 | TRBV4-1 | TGCGCCAGCAGCCAAGATGCCACTACTTGGACAGGGAATCCCCAGCATTTT | CASSQDATTWTGNPQHF
many | TRBJ1-4 | TRBD1 | 13 | TRBV20-1 | TGCAGTGCTCCCGACAGGGGGACGGGAAAACTGTTTTTT | CSAPDRGTGKLFF